One sample yielded the 4 T cell receptor beta chains listed below, sequenced in a study of early T cells in non-severe SARS-CoV-2 infection. Using its own MiXCR run on the 5' RACE reads, TCRdb lists one record per CDR3 protein. Counted here are tens of thousands of distinct CDR3 sequences, 9.3% occurring once; the ten biggest clones make up about 15%. The sequenced sample was whole blood. All receptors come from an adult who was a healthcare worker with PCR-confirmed SARS-CoV-2 infection or an uninfected control (not recorded which).

This clonotype was observed many times. CDR3 sequence (DNA): TGTGCCAGCAGCTTAGCGGGAGGGCCGGGAAATGAGCAGTTCTTC. Translation gives CASSLAGGPGNEQFF. The chain recombines TRBV7-2 with TRBJ2-1; TRBD2 matches 7 bases. Germline values: CDR1 SGHTA, CDR2 FQGNSA. V lost 0 bases and J lost 7; bases outside the gene matches: 6. The CDR3 consists of 15 residues.

This clonotype was found many times. This rearrangement joins TRBV20-1 to TRBJ2-1; no clear D. Germline V lookup: CDR1 DFQATT, CDR2 SNEGSKA (reference sequence). There are 15 residues in the CDR3. V lost 2 bases and J lost 2, with 13 bases in between. DNA of the CDR3: TGCAGTGCTAGAAACCCACGGACCCCCTACAATGAGCAGTTCTTC. This gives the protein CSARNPRTPYNEQFF.

The V and J genes are TRBV12-3 or TRBV12-4 and TRBJ2-1; 8 positions match TRBD2. V lost 4 bases, J lost 6 bases, and 8 bases stayed unmatched. CDR3 length: 15 residues. CDR3 loop: CASSSSGSLGNEQFF. As DNA, the CDR3 is TGTGCCAGCAGTTCCAGCGGGAGTCTGGGCAATGAGCAGTTCTTC.

The rearrangement uses TRBV27 and TRBJ1-2, with D unresolved. The CDR3 sequence is 12 residues long. The V gene lost 2 bases and the J gene lost 4 bases, with 5 bases spanning the gap. Germline-derived CDR1 and CDR2 are MNHEY and SMNVEV (reference sequence). CDR3 sequence (DNA): TGTGCCAGCAGTTTACGGGGCTATGGCTACACCTTC. This encodes CASSLRGYGYTF.